What follows describes a single TCR beta chain. Its antigen is undetermined. The record originates from a study of shared clonotypes between healthy human individuals. Overall study findings and caveats: Generation probabilities of non-shared clonotypes were lower (relative to those shared by all four donors).

V lost 0 bases to trimming and J lost 0 bases, with 5 bases between them. From germline, CDR1 is SGHRS and CDR2 YFSETQ. The CDR3 runs to 14 residues. Only in-frame clones appear in the TCRdb table, and some are missing; sequencing was by immunoSEQ multiplex PCR. In the table there are approximately 500,000 clones, 90% to 96% of which are singletons. This receptor was identified in a woman aged 25 to 45 in good health. Specimen: naive CD4+ T cells sorted from blood. Subset here: CD45RA+ positively selected. The chain combines TRBV5-1 with TRBJ2-3; D unclear. CDR3 DNA sequence: TGCGCCAGCAGCTTGGACTCGAGCACAGATACGCAGTATTTT. This sequence encodes CASSLDSSTDTQYF.